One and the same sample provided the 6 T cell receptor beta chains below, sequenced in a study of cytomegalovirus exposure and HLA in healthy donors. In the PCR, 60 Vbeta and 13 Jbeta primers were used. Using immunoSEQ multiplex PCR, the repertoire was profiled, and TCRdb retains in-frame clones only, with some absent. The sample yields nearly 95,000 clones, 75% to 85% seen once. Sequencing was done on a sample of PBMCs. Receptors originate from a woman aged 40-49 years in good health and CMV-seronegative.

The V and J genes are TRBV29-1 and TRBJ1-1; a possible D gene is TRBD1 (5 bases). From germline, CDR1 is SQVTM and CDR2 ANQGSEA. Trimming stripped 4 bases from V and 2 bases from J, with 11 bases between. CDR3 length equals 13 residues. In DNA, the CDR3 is TGCAGCGTTGTAAATCAGGGTAACACTGAAGCTTTCTTT. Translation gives CSVVNQGNTEAFF.

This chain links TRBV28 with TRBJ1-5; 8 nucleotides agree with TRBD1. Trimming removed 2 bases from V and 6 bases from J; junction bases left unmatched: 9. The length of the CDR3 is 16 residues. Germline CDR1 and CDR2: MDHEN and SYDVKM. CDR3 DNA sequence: TGTGCCAGCAGTTTACGAGGGACAGGCAGTGGTCAGCCCCAGCATTTT. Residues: CASSLRGTGSGQPQHF. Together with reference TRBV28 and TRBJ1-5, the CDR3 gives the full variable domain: DVKVTQSSRYLVKRTGEKVFLECVQDMDHENMFWYRQDPGLGLRLIYFSYDVKMKEKGDIPEGYSVSREKKERFSLILESASTNQTSMYLCASSLRGTGSGQPQHFGDGTRLSIL.

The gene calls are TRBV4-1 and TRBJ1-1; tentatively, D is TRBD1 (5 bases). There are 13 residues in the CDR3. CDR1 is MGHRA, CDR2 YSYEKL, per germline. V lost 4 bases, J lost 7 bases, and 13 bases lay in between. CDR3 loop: CASSPQIGGEAFF. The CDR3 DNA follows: TGCGCCAGCAGCCCCCAGATCGGGGGTGAAGCTTTCTTT.

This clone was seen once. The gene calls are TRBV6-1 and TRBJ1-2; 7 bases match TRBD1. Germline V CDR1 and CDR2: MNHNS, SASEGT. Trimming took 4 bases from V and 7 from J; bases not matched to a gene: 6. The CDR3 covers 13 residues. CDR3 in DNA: TGTGCCAGCAGTGGAACAGGGGTGGGTGGCTACACCTTC. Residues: CASSGTGVGGYTF.

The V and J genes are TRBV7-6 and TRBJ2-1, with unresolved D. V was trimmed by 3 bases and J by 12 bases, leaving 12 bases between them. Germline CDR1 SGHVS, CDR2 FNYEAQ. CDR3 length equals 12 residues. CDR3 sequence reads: CASSLGLRRQFF. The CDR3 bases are TGTGCCAGCAGCTTGGGCCTGCGCAGGCAGTTCTTC.

The CDR3 is CASSQGAGVRYEQYF. CDR3 DNA: TGTGCCAGCAGCCAAGGAGCGGGGGTACGGTACGAGCAGTACTTC. The chain links TRBV13 to TRBJ2-7; TRBD2 matches 8 bases. V shed 5 bases and J 4 bases; nucleotides not matched to a gene: 10. CDR1 PRHDT and CDR2 FYEKMQ come from the germline V gene (reference sequence). CDR3 length: 15 amino acids.